This T cell receptor beta chain was recorded in a study of tumour-infiltrating T cells in Burkitt lymphoma. Study-wide context: Survival, overall and progression-free, tracked with productive clonality.

The assay was immunoSEQ multiplex PCR, and TCRdb's table has in-frame clones only and misses some. The data hold about 14,000 clones, with around a third observed a single time. By sample share, this clone is medium-sized. V shed 9 bases and J 2 bases; nucleotides not matched to a gene: 3. There are 13 residues in the CDR3. Germline loops: CDR1 ENHRY, CDR2 SYGVKD. The source is a human donor with diffuse large B-cell lymphoma. The sequenced sample was tumor tissue. The genes are TRBV10-3 and TRBJ2-5; 10 nucleotides line up with TRBD1. This chain's CDR3 is CAIGTGEQETQYF. In nucleotides, the CDR3 is TGTGCCATAGGGACAGGGGAACAAGAGACCCAGTACTTC.